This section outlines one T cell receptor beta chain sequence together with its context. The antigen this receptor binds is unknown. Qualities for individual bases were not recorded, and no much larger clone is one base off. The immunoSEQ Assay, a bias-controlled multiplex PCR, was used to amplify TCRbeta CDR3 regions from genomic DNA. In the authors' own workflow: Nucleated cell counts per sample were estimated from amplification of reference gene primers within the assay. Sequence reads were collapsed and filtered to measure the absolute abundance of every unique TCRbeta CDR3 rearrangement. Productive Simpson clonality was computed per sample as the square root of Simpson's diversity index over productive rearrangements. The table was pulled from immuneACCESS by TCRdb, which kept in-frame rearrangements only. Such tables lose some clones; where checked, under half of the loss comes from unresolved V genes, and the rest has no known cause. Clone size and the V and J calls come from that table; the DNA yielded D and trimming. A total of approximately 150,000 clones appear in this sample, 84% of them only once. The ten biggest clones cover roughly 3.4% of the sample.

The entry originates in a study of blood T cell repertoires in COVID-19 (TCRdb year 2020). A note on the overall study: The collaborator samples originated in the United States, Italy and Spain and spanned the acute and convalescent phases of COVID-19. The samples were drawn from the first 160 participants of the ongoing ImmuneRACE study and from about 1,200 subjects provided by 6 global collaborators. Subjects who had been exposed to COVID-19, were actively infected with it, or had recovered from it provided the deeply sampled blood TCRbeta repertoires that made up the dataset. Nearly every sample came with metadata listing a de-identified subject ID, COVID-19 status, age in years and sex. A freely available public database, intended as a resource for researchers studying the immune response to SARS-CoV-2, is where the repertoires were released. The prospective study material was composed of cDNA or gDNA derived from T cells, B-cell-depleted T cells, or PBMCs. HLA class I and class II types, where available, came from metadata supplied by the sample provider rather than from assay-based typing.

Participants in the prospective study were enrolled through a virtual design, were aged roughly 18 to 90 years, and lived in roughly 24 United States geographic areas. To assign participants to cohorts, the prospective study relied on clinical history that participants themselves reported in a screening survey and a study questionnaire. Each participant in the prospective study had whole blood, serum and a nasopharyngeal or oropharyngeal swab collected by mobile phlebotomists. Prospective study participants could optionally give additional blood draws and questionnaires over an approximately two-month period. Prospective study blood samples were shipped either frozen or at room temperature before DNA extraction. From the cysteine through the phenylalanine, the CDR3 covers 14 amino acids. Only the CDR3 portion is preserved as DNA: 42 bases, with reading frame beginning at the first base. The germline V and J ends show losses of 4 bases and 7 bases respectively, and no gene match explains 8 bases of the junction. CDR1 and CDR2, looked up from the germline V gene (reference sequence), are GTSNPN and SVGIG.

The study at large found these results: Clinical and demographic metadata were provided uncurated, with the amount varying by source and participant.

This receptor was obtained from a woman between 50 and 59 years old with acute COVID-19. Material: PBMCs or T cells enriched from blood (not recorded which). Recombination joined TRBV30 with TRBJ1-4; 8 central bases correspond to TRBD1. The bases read TGTGCCTGGACGGTCGGACAGGGCGGTGAAAAACTGTTTTTT. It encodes CAWTVGQGGEKLFF.